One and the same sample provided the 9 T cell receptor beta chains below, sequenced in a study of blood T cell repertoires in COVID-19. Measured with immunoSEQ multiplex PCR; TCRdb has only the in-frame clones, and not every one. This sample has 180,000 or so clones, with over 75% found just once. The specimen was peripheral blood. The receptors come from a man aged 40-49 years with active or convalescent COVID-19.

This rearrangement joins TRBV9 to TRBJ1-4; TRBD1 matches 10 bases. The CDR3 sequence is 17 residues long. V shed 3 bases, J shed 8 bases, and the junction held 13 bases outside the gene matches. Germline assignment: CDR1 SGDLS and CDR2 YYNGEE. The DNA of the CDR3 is TGTGCCAGCAGCGAGGGGGACAGGGGAGGTGTTTGGGAAAAACTGTTTTTT. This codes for CASSEGDRGGVWEKLFF. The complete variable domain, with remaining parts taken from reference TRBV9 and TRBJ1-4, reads DSGVTQTPKHLITATGQRVTLRCSPRSGDLSVYWYQQSLDQGLQFLIQYYNGEERAKGNILERFSAQQFPDLHSELNLSSLELGDSALYFCASSEGDRGGVWEKLFFGSGTQLSVL.

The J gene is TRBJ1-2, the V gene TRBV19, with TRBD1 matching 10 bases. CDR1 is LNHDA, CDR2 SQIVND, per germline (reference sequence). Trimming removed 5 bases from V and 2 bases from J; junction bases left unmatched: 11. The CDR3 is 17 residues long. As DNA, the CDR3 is TGTGCCAGTAGTCCCAGAGGGACAGGGGCCGGCAACTATGGCTACACCTTC. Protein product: CASSPRGTGAGNYGYTF.

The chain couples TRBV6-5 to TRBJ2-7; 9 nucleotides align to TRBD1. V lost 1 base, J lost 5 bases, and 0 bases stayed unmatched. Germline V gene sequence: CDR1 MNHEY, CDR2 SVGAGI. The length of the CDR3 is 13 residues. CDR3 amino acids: CASSYWTGDEQYF. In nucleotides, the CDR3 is TGTGCCAGCAGTTACTGGACAGGGGACGAGCAGTACTTC.

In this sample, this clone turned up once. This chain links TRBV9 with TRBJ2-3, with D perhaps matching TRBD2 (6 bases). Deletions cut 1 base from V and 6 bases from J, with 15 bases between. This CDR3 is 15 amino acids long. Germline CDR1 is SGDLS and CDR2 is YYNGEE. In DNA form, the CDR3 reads TGTGCCAGCAGCGTATACTACGGGGGTGGGGATACGCAGTATTTT. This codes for CASSVYYGGGDTQYF.

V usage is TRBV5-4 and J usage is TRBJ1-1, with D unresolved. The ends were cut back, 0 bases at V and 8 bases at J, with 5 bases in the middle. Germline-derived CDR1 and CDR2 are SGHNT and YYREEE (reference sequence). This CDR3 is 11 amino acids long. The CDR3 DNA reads TGTGCCAGCAGCTTGGCGGGGGAAGCTTTCTTT. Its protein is CASSLAGEAFF.

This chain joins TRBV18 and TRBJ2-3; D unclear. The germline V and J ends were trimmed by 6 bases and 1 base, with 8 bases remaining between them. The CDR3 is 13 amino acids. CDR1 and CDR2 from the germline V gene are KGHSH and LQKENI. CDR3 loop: CASSLGGTDTQYF. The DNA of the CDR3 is TGTGCCAGCTCGCTCGGTGGCACAGATACGCAGTATTTT.

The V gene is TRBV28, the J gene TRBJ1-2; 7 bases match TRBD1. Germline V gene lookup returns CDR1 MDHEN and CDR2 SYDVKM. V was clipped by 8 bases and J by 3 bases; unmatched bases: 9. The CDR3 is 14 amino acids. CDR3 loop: CASGNTGEDYGYTF. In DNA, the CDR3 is TGTGCCAGCGGTAATACAGGGGAGGACTATGGCTACACCTTC.

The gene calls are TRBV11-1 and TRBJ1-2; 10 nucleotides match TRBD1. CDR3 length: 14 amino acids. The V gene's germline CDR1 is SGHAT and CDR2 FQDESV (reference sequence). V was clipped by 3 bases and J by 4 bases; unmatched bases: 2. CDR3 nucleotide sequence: TGTGCCAGCAGCTTGACAGGGGGCCTCTATGGCTACACCTTC. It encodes CASSLTGGLYGYTF. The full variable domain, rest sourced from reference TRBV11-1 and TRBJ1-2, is EAEVAQSPRYKITEKSQAVAFWCDPISGHATLYWYRQILGQGPELLVQFQDESVVDDSQLPKDRFSAERLKGVDSTLKIQPAELGDSAMYLCASSLTGGLYGYTFGSGTRLTVV.

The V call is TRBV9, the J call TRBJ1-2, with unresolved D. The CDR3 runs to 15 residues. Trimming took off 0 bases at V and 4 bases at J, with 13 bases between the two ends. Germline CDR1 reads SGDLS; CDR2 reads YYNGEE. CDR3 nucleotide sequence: TGTGCCAGCAGCGTAGAATCGCGGGGAGTCTATGGCTACACCTTC. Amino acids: CASSVESRGVYGYTF.